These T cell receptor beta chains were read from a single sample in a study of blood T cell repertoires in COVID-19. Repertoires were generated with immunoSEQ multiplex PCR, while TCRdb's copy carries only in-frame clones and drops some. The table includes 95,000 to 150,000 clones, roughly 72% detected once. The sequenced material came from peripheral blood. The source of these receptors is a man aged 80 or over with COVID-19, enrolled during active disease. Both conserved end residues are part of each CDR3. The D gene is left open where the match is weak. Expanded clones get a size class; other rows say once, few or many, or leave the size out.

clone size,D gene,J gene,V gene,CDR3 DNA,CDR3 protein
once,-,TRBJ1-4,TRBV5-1,TGCGCCAGCAGCCGGGACACCCTCTCAACTAATGAAAAACTGTTTTTT,CASSRDTLSTNEKLFF
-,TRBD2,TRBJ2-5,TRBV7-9,TGTGCCAGCAGCTTAACTAGCGGGAGTGAGACCCAGTACTTC,CASSLTSGSETQYF
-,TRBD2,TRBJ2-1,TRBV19,TGTGCCAGTTCAGCTAGCGGGATAGGCGGGACGCGCAATGAGCAGTTCTTC,CASSASGIGGTRNEQFF
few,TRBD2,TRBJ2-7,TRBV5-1,TGCGCCAGCAGCCTAGGGACTAGGGGGGTCGAGCAGTACTTC,CASSLGTRGVEQYF
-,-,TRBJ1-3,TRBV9,TGTGCCAGCAGCGGGACAATTTTTGGAAACACCATATATTTT,CASSGTIFGNTIYF
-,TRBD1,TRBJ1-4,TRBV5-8,TGTGCCAGCAGCTCGGGACAGGGGAGATACGGTGAAAAACTGTTTTTT,CASSSGQGRYGEKLFF
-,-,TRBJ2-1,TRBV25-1,TGTGCCAGCAGTGATTCGGGGTTGTACAATGAGCAGTTCTTC,CASSDSGLYNEQFF
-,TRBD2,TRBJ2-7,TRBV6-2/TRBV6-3,TGTGCCAGCAGCCCACTCGGACTAGTAGGAAGTTCCTACGAGCAGTACTTC,CASSPLGLVGSSYEQYF
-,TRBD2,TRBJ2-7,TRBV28,TGTGCCAGCAGTTTATCTAGCGGGGGTTACGAGCAGTACTTC,CASSLSSGGYEQYF
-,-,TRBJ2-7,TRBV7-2,TGTGCCAGCAGCCCGCGGGACGGTCCCTACGAGCAGTACTTC,CASSPRDGPYEQYF
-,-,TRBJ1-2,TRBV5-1,TGCGCCAGCAGCCTAGGGGGTGAAGGCTATGGCTACACCTTC,CASSLGGEGYGYTF
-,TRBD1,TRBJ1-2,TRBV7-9,TGTGCCAGCAGCTTACTTAGGACAGGGGGCGACTATGGCTACACCTTC,CASSLLRTGGDYGYTF
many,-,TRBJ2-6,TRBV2,TGTGCCAGCAGAGGGGGCTCTGGGGCCAACGTCCTGACTTTC,CASRGGSGANVLTF
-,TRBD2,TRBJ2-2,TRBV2,TGTGCCAGCAGCGCCACGAGGTCTAGCGGGAGTACCGGGGAGCTGTTTTTT,CASSATRSSGSTGELFF
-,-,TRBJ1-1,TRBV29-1,TGCAGCGTGCAGCAGGAGAACACTGAAGCTTTCTTT,CSVQQENTEAFF
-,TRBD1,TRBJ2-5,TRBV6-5,TGTGCCAGCAGTCCTCAGGGGGCGGGGACCCAGTACTTC,CASSPQGAGTQYF
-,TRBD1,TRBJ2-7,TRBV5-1,TGCGCCAGCAGTGGAGGGGCCTTATCCGGGACAGGGGGAGACGAGCAGTACTTC,CASSGGALSGTGGDEQYF
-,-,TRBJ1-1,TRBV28,TGTGCCAGCAGTTTGTGGGGACACGGGAACACTGAAGCTTTCTTT,CASSLWGHGNTEAFF
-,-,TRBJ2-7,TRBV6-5,TGTGCCAGCAGTTACTCGAGATCAGGGGCGCCGGGTGAGCAGTACTTC,CASSYSRSGAPGEQYF
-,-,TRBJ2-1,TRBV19,TGTGCCAGTAGTATATTAGGGGATGAGCAGTTCTTC,CASSILGDEQFF
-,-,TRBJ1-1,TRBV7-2,TGTGCCAGCAGCTTAGCGGCAGGGGCGAACACTGAAGCTTTCTTT,CASSLAAGANTEAFF
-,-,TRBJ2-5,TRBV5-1,TGCGCCAGCAGCTTCGAGGGAGAGACCCAGTACTTC,CASSFEGETQYF
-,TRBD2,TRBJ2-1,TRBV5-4,TGTGCCAGCAGTCGGGTAGCGGGAGCTCCTAGCTCCTACAATGAGCAGTTCTTC,CASSRVAGAPSSYNEQFF
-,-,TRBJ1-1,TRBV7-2,TGTGCCAGCAGCTTTTCGGTGAACACTGAAGCTTTCTTT,CASSFSVNTEAFF
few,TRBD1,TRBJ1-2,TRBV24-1,TGTGCCACCAGTGATGGACAGGGGCTTAACTATGGCTACACCTTC,CATSDGQGLNYGYTF
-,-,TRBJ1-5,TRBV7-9,TGTGCCAGCAGCTTGGATGGTAGGGGTAGCAATCAGCCCCAGCATTTT,CASSLDGRGSNQPQHF
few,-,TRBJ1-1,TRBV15,TGTGCCACCAGCAGAGATTGGCAAGCTGAAGCTTTCTTT,CATSRDWQAEAFF
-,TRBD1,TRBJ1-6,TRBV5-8,TGTGCCAGCAGCAGCGACAGGGGTTCACCCCTCCACTTT,CASSSDRGSPLHF